These 19 T cell receptor beta chains share one sample of origin, sequenced in a study of CD8 T cells in Susac syndrome. Random hexamers were used to reverse transcribe roughly 0.45 to 1 ug of RNA. TCRdb reprocessed the immunoSEQ multiplex PCR reads with MiXCR, giving one entry per CDR3 protein. The sample lists roughly 89,000 distinct CDR3 sequences, 90% to 97% occurring once. Sequenced: CD8+ T cells from PBMCs. The origin of the receptors is a human donor with Susac syndrome.

This chain connects TRBV20-1 to TRBJ2-3; D may be TRBD1 or TRBD2 (6 bases each). The CDR3 covers 15 residues. Trimming removed 6 bases at V and 6 bases at J, with 22 bases between. CDR1 and CDR2 from the germline V gene are DFQATT and SNEGSKA (reference sequence). CDR3: CSASIPGARADTQYF. CDR3 DNA sequence: TGCAGTGCCTCGATTCCGGGGGCCCGGGCGGATACGCAGTATTTT.

The chain joins TRBV3-1 to TRBJ2-1, with TRBD2 identical over 11 bases. This CDR3 spans 17 amino acids. The junction had 10 bases not matched to a gene; V was cut back by 4 bases and J by 5 bases. CDR1 is LGHDT, CDR2 YNNKEL, per germline (reference sequence). The CDR3, as DNA: TGTGCCAGCAGCCCAGGGGCCCGACTAGCGGGGAACAATGAGCAGTTCTTC. Translating it yields CASSPGARLAGNNEQFF.

This rearrangement joins TRBV19 to TRBJ2-7; the D is unclear. CDR1 and CDR2 (germline): LNHDA, SQIVND (reference sequence). V was cut by 5 bases and J by 0 bases, with 11 bases left in between. The CDR3 totals 14 residues. In DNA, the CDR3 is TGTGCCAGTAGTTCGGACGTGAGCTCCTACGAGCAGTACTTC. It codes for CASSSDVSSYEQYF.

This clonotype was found once. V and J are TRBV5-4 and TRBJ2-5; 9 bases are shared with TRBD1. Germline trimming cut 0 bases from V and 5 bases from J; bases unmatched to any gene: 8. The germline V gene encodes CDR1 SGHNT and CDR2 YYREEE (reference sequence). The CDR3 runs 16 residues. CDR3 in DNA: TGTGCCAGCAGCTTGGCGTCACAGGGGGCGGGCGAGACCCAGTACTTC. This translates into CASSLASQGAGETQYF.

The chain recombines TRBV14 with TRBJ1-1, with D hard to call. V was cut by 1 base and J by 0 bases, with 6 bases left in between. This CDR3 region has 14 residues. The germline V gene has CDR1 SGHDN and CDR2 FVKESK. The CDR3 sequence is CASSQVGLNTEAFF. DNA of the CDR3: TGTGCCAGCAGCCAAGTTGGGCTGAACACTGAAGCTTTCTTT.

This rearrangement joins TRBV7-9 to TRBJ2-7; 7 nucleotides align to TRBD1. V shed 5 bases and J 6 bases; nucleotides not matched to a gene: 10. CDR1 and CDR2 from the germline V gene are SEHNR and FQNEAQ (reference sequence). This CDR3 contains 14 residues. The CDR3 spells CASSLRQGVGEQYF. The CDR3 nucleotides read TGTGCCAGCAGCCTTCGACAGGGCGTGGGCGAGCAGTACTTC.

The chain uses TRBV7-2 and TRBJ1-1; a possible D gene is TRBD1 (5 bases). The CDR3 totals 13 residues. The V end lost 4 bases, the J end lost 2 bases, and 8 bases lay between the germline ends. Germline CDR1 and CDR2: SGHTA and FQGNSA. CDR3 DNA sequence: TGTGCCAGCAGCTGGGACTTCAACACTGAAGCTTTCTTT. Its protein product is CASSWDFNTEAFF.

The chain combines TRBV20-1 with TRBJ2-1; no clear D. The CDR3 sequence is 15 residues long. From germline, CDR1 is DFQATT and CDR2 SNEGSKA (reference sequence). V was shortened by 1 base and J by 0 bases, with 10 bases between the two germline ends. The CDR3 sequence: CSARVGRSSYNEQFF. CDR3 nucleotides: TGCAGTGCTAGAGTGGGCAGAAGCTCCTACAATGAGCAGTTCTTC.

The chain links TRBV12-3 or TRBV12-4 to TRBJ2-5, with D possibly being TRBD2 (6 bases). This CDR3 contains 15 residues. Trimming removed 4 bases at V and 4 bases at J, with 16 bases between. The CDR3 sequence: CASSSRRVVRETQYF. The CDR3 coding sequence is TGTGCCAGCAGTTCGCGGAGGGTGGTGCGAGAGACCCAGTACTTC.

The rearrangement uses TRBV29-1 and TRBJ1-1, with D hard to call. The CDR3 has 10 residues. CDR1 and CDR2 from the germline V gene are SQVTM and ANQGSEA. Trimming left V 6 bases short and J 10 bases short, with 12 bases between. CDR3 in amino acids: CSVPGVTAFF. CDR3 DNA: TGCAGCGTCCCGGGAGTCACAGCTTTCTTT.

The chain has TRBV14 and TRBJ1-1; D is uncertain. Trimming removed 0 bases at V and 7 bases at J, with 15 bases between. CDR1 is SGHDN, CDR2 FVKESK, per germline. The length of the CDR3 is 15 residues. The CDR3 region is CASSQDVGRAHEAFF. The DNA for the CDR3 is TGTGCCAGCAGCCAAGATGTAGGACGGGCGCATGAAGCTTTCTTT.

CDR3 sequence: CAAGGEKLFF. Here the CDR3 DNA reads TGTGCCGCCGGGGGTGAAAAACTGTTTTTT. J is TRBJ1-4 and V is TRBV30; TRBD1 might be the D (5 bases). Trimming pared 8 bases from V and 7 bases from J, leaving 8 bases between. The germline gives CDR1 GTSNPN, CDR2 SVGIG (reference sequence). This CDR3 has 10 amino acids.

The CDR3 region has the DNA TGTGCCATCAACCTCGGGACGGGAAGCTCCTACGAGCAGTACTTC. Encoded protein: CAINLGTGSSYEQYF. The chain links TRBV10-3 to TRBJ2-7; tentatively, D is TRBD1 or TRBD2 (5 bases each). The CDR3 contains 15 residues. Trimming took off 7 bases at V and 0 bases at J, with 16 bases between the two ends. CDR1 ENHRY and CDR2 SYGVKD come from the germline V gene.

V gene TRBV20-1 combines with J gene TRBJ2-5, with TRBD1 identical over 9 bases. V was clipped by 2 bases and J by 5 bases; unmatched bases: 6. CDR3 length: 14 residues. The V gene's germline CDR1 is DFQATT and CDR2 SNEGSKA (reference sequence). This CDR3 is CSARIPGQGETQYF. The CDR3 nucleotides are TGCAGTGCTAGAATCCCGGGACAGGGCGAGACCCAGTACTTC.

The chain joins TRBV5-6 to TRBJ1-2; D unclear. V was trimmed by 5 bases and J by 6 bases, leaving 8 bases between them. Germline lookup yields CDR1 SGHDT and CDR2 YYEEEE. This CDR3 spans 11 amino acids. DNA for the CDR3: TGTGCCAGCAGGAGAAGCAATGGCTACACCTTC. It codes for CASRRSNGYTF.

The chain employs TRBV11-1 and TRBJ2-5; D is uncertain. Between the trimmed V and J ends, which lost 2 bases and 4 bases, there was a span of 17 bases. In germline, CDR1 is SGHAT, CDR2 FQDESV (reference sequence). The CDR3 totals 16 residues. The CDR3 here is CASSLWASGSRETQYF. The CDR3 nucleotides are TGTGCCAGCAGCTTATGGGCAAGTGGGTCCAGAGAGACCCAGTACTTC.

The chain couples TRBV6-5 to TRBJ2-5; perhaps TRBD2 as D (6 bases). Between the trimmed V and J ends, which lost 2 bases and 5 bases, there was a span of 9 bases. Germline V gene sequence: CDR1 MNHEY, CDR2 SVGAGI. The CDR3 runs 13 residues. The CDR3, as DNA: TGTGCCAGCAGTTACGAAGGGAGGGAGACCCAGTACTTC. Protein: CASSYEGRETQYF.

The chain recombines TRBV5-1 with TRBJ2-7; D perhaps matches TRBD1 (6 bases). Trimming cost V 0 bases and J 5 bases, with 18 bases left between them. This CDR3 region has 16 residues. The germline CDR1 and CDR2 sequences are SGHRS and YFSETQ. The CDR3 region is CASSLDVRGTNNEQYF. The CDR3 bases are TGCGCCAGCAGCTTGGACGTGAGGGGGACGAATAACGAGCAGTACTTC.

DNA for the CDR3: TGCAGTGCCCATGGACAGCTGGTAGCTAACTATGGCTACACCTTC. This translates into CSAHGQLVANYGYTF. J is TRBJ1-2 and V is TRBV20-1, with D perhaps matching TRBD1 (6 bases). The CDR3 runs to 15 residues. Germline V CDR1 and CDR2: DFQATT, SNEGSKA (reference sequence). Between the trimmed V and J ends, which lost 6 bases and 0 bases, there was a span of 17 bases.